This TCR beta chain was observed in a study of CD8 T cells in ankylosing spondylitis. A quantitative 5'-RACE method, one with molecular barcodes, was used to make TCR beta libraries. Via MiXCR, TCRdb re-called the 5' RACE reads, giving one row per CDR3 protein. The sample carries 250,000 to 300,000 distinct CDR3 sequences, about 19% recorded once. This clonotype was counted between two and nine times. Material: blood, either unsorted or a sorted T cell fraction (not recorded which). The receptor's source is a male donor with ankylosing spondylitis or in good health (not recorded which).

DNA for the CDR3: TGTGCCAGCAGCCTCCCCCGGGGGGTTTCGACTAGCGTTCTATACGAGCAGTACGTC. Residues: CASSLPRGVSTSVLYEQYV. The V gene is TRBV21-1, the J gene TRBJ2-7; no check of the table's D call, TRBD2, against the DNA was made. TRBV21-1 is flagged as a pseudogene. This CDR3 has 19 residues.